This TCR beta chain was identified during a study of shared clonotypes between healthy human individuals. Produced via immunoSEQ multiplex PCR; TCRdb's table is partial and in-frame only. The sample records 97,000 or so clones, roughly half being singletons. Trimming cost V 6 bases and J 4 bases, with 10 bases left between them. Germline V lookup: CDR1 MNHEY, CDR2 SVGAGI. The CDR3 loop spans 12 amino acids. Findings and caveats of the study: Donor scarcity curtailed the genetic and exposure-history diversity represented herein.

This clone was seen a handful of times. Its specificity is not known. What was sequenced was PBMCs. The rearrangement links TRBV6-5 to TRBJ2-7; D is possibly TRBD1 (6 bases). The receptor comes from a woman aged 40-49 years in good health. Some clones in this sample may be carry-over from other donors' samples. CDR3 DNA: TGTGCCAGCAGGGACAGCTTATACGAGCAGTACTTC. It yields the protein CASRDSLYEQYF.